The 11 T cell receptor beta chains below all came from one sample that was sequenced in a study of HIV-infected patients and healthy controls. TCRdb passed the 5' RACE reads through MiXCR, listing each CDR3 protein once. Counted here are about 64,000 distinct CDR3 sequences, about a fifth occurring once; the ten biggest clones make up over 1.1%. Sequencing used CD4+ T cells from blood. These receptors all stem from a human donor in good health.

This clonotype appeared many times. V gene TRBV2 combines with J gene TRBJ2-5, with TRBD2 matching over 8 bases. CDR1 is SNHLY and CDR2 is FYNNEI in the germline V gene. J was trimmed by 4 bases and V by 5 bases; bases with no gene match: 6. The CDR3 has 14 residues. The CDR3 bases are TGTGCCAGCAGTCTAGCTGCGGGAGGAGAGACCCAGTACTTC. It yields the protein CASSLAAGGETQYF.

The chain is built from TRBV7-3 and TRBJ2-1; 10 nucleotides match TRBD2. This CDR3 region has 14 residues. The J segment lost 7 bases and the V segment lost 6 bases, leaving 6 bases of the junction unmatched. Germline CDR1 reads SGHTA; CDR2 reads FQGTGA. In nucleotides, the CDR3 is TGTGCCAGCAGTCCAAGCGGGGGGGAAAATGAGCAGTTCTTC. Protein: CASSPSGGENEQFF.

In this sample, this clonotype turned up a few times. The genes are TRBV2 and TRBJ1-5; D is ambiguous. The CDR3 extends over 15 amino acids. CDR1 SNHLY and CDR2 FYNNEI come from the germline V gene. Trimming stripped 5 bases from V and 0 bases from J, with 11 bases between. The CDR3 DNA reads TGTGCCAGCAGTCGTACCCCTTATAGCAATCAGCCCCAGCATTTT. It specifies CASSRTPYSNQPQHF.

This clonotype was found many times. The CDR3 nucleotides are TGTGCCTGGACTAAAACAGGGGGCTCTGGAAACACCATATATTTT. It is translated as CAWTKTGGSGNTIYF. This sequence joins TRBV30 and TRBJ1-3; 8 bases are a match to TRBD1. V was clipped by 4 bases and J by 0 bases; unmatched bases: 5. CDR1 and CDR2 from the germline V gene are GTSNPN and SVGIG (reference sequence). The CDR3 is 15 amino acids.

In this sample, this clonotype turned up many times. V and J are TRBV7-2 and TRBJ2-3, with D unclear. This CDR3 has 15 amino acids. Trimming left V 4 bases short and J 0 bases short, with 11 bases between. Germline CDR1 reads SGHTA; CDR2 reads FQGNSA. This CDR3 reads CASSSVGYSTDTQYF. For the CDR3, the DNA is TGTGCCAGCAGCTCCGTGGGATATAGCACAGATACGCAGTATTTT.

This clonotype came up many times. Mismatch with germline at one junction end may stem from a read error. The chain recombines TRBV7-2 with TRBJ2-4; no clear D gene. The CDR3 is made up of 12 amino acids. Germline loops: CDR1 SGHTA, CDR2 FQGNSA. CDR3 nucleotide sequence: TGTGCCAGCAGCATAGCCAAAAACATTCAGTACTTC. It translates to CASSIAKNIQYF.

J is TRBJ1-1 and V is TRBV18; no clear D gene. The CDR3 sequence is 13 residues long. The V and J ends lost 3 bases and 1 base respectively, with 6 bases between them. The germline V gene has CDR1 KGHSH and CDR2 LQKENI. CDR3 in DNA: TGTGCCAGCTCACCGCGGAGGAACACTGAAGCTTTCTTT. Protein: CASSPRRNTEAFF.

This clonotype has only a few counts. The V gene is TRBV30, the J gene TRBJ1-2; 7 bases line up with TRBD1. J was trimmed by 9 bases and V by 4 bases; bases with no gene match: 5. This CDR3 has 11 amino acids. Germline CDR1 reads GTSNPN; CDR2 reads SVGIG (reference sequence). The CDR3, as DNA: TGTGCCTGGATGGCAGGGGGGAGCTACACCTTC. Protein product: CAWMAGGSYTF. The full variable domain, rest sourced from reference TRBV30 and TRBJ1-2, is SQTIHQWPATLVQPVGSPLSLECTVEGTSNPNLYWYRQAAGRGLQLLFYSVGIGQISSEVPQNLSASRPQDRQFILSSKKLLLSDSGFYLCAWMAGGSYTFGSGTRLTVV.

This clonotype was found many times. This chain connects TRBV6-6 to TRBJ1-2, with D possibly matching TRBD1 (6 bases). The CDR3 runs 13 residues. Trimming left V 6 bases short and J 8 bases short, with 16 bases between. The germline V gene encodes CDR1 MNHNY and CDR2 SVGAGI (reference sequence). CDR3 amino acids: CASSHNRDGGYTF. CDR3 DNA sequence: TGTGCCAGCAGCCACAACAGGGACGGCGGCTACACCTTC.

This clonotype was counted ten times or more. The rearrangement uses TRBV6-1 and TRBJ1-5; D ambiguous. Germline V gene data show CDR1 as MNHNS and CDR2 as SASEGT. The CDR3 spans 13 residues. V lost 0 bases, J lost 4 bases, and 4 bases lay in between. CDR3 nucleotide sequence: TGTGCCAGCAGTGAAGCAGGTAATCAGCCCCAGCATTTT. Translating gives CASSEAGNQPQHF.

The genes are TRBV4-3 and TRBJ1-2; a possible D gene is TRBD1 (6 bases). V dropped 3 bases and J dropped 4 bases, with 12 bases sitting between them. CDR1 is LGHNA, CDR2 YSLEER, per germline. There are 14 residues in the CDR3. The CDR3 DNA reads TGCGCCAGCAGCCATACAGGGAATGGCTATGGCTACACCTTC. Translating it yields CASSHTGNGYGYTF.